This T cell receptor beta chain was documented in a study of blood T cell repertoires in COVID-19. Study-wide context: Whether acute or convalescent, the COVID-19 samples came from the United States, Italy and Spain. T cells, B-cell-depleted T cells, or PBMCs provided the cDNA or gDNA that served as material.

CDR3 size: 16 residues. The V and J ends lost 6 bases and 1 base respectively, with 15 bases between them. Germline V gene data show CDR1 as SNHLY and CDR2 as FYNNEI. Study processing details: Reference gene primer amplification yielded estimated nucleated cell counts. Assay used: immunoSEQ multiplex PCR; TCRdb lists only in-frame clones, some missing. Clone size and V and J calls were adopted from that table, with D and trimming inferred from the DNA. The table includes about 180,000 clones, roughly 84% detected once. The receptor comes from a man between 45 and 60 years old with active or convalescent COVID-19. Source material: peripheral blood. V gene TRBV2 combines with J gene TRBJ2-2; maybe TRBD2 (5 bases). In DNA form, the CDR3 reads TGTGCCAGCAGCCGAGGGCGGGTGGAGAACACCGGGGAGCTGTTTTTT. As protein: CASSRGRVENTGELFF.